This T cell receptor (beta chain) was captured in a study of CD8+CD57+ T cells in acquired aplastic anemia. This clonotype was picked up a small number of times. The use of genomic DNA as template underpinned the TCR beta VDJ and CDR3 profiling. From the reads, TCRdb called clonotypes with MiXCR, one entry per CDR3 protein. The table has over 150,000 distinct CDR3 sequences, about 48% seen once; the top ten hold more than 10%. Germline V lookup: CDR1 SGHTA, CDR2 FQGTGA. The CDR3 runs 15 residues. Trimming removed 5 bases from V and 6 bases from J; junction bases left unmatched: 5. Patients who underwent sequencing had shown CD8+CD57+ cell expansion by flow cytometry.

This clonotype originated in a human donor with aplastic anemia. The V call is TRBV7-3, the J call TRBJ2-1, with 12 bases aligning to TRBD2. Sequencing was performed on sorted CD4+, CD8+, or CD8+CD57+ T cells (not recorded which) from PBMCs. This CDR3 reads CASSQTSGGFNEQFF. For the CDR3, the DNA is TGTGCCAGCAGCCAAACTAGCGGGGGGTTCAATGAGCAGTTCTTC. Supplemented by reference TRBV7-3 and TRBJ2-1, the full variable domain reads GAGVSQTPSNKVTEKGKYVELRCDPISGHTALYWYRQSLGQGPEFLIYFQGTGAADDSGLPNDRFFAVRPEGSVSTLKIQRTERGDSAVYLCASSQTSGGFNEQFFGPGTRLTVL.